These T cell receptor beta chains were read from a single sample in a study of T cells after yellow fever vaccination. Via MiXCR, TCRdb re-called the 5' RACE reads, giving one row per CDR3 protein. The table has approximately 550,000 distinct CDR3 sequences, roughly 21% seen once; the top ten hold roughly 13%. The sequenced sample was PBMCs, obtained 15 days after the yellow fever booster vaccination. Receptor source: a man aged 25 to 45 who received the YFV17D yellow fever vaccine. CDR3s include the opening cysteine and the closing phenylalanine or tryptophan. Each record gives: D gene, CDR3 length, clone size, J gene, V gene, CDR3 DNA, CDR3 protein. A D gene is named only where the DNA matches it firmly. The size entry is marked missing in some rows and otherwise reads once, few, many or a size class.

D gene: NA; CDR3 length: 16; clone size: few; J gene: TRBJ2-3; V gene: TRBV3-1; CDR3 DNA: TGTGCCAGCAGCTTCCACCTAGCAGTTAGCACAGATACGCAGTATTTT; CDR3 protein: CASSFHLAVSTDTQYF
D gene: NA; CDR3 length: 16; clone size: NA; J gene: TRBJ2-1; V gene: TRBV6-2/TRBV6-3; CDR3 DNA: TGTGCCAGCAGATGGGGTACTCTCAAGGCAAACAATGAGCAGTTCTTC; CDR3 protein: CASRWGTLKANNEQFF
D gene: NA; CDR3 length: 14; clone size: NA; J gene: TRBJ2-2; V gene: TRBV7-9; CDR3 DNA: TGTGCCAGCAGCTTTGTGGGGAACACCGGGGAGCTGTTTTTT; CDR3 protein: CASSFVGNTGELFF
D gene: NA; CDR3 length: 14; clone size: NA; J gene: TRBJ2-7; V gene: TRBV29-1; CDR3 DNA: TGCAGCGTTGTGTCCAGGACCTACTCCTACGAGCAGTACTTC; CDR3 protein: CSVVSRTYSYEQYF
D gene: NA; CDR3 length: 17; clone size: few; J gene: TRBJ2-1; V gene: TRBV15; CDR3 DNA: TGTGCCACCAGCAGATCAGGCAGCGCACACGGTTACAATGAGCAGTTCTTC; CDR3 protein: CATSRSGSAHGYNEQFF
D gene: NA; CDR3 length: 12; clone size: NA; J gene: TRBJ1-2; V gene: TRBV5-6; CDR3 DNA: TGTGCCAGCAGCTTCCCGGGGCATGGCTACACCTTC; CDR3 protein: CASSFPGHGYTF
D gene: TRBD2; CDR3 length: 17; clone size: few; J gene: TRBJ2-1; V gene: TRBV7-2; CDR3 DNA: TGTGCCAGCAGTTCTCCACCGGGACTAGCGGCAAACAATGAGCAGTTCTTC; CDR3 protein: CASSSPPGLAANNEQFF
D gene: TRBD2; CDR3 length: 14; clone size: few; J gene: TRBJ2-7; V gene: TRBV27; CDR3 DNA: TGTGCCAGTGGGTTCGGGACTAGCTCCGGCGAGCAGTACTTC; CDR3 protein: CASGFGTSSGEQYF
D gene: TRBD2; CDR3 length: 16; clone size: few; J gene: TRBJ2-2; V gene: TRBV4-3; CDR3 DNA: TGCGCCAGCAGCCAAGATGGCGGGAGTGGGATCGGGGAGCTGTTTTTT; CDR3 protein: CASSQDGGSGIGELFF
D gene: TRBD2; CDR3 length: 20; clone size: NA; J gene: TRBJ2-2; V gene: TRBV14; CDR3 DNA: TGTGCCAGCAGCCAAGATAGTCCTAGCGGGAGGTACTGGGACACCGGGGAGCTGTTTTTT; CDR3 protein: CASSQDSPSGRYWDTGELFF
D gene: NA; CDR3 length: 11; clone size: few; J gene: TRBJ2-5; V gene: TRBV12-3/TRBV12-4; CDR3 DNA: TGTGCCAGCAGGGGGTCTGGGACCCAGTACTTC; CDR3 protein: CASRGSGTQYF
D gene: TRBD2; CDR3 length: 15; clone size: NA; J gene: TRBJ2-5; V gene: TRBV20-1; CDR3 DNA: TGCAGTGCTAGAAACACCGGGACTAGTGAGGAGACCCAGTACTTC; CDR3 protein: CSARNTGTSEETQYF
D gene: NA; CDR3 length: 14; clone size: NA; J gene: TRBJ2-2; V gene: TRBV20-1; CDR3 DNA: TGCAGTGCTCGGCCCAGGGCCCCCACCGGGGAGCTGTTTTTT; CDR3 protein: CSARPRAPTGELFF
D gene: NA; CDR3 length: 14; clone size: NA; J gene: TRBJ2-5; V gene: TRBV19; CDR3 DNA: TGTGCCAGGGAGGCTGGATGGAGACAAGAGACCCAGTACTTC; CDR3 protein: CAREAGWRQETQYF
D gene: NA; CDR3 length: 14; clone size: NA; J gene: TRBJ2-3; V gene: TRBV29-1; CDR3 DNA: TGCAGCACAGGACCGACGGGAGTTGGAGATACGCAGTATTTT; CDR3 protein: CSTGPTGVGDTQYF
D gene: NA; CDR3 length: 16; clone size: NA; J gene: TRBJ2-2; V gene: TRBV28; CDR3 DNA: TGTGCCAGCAGTGAGTTCGAGCCCGGGGTCGCCGGGGAGCTGTTTTTT; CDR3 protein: CASSEFEPGVAGELFF
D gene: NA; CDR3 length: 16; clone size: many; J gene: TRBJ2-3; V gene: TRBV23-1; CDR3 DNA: TGCGCCAGCAGTCAACCCCCCTACAGGGATGGACGTACGCAGTATTTT; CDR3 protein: CASSQPPYRDGRTQYF